This T cell receptor beta chain emerged from a study of tumor and adjacent non-tumor tissue in lung cancer. Study at large: Patients were aged about 30 to 76, 10 men and a handful of women, stage I to III. Study-wide points: Compared with tumor, normal lung showed significantly lower TCR diversity. Tumor repertoires had a smaller top 100 clone share than normal lung.

TCRbeta libraries were built with three rounds of nested PCR, modified from ARM-PCR. TCRdb passed the multiplex PCR reads through MiXCR, listing each CDR3 protein once. The sample comprises about 70,000 distinct CDR3 sequences, more than 70% of which are singletons, and about 30% rests with the top ten. This sample's RNA came from whole unsorted tissue. Concerning this clonotype itself: What it recognizes is unknown. One end of the junction varies from germline; a read error may be responsible.

Sequenced: lung tumor tissue. This clonotype was sampled from a man aged 55 to 69 with non-small cell lung cancer.

The CDR3 coding sequence is TGCAGCATTGGCAGTTCTGGGCCCAACGTCCTGACTTTC. Residues: CSIGSSGPNVLTF. The chain couples TRBV29-1 to TRBJ2-6; the D is unclear. Germline-derived CDR1 and CDR2 are SQVTM and ANQGSEA. The length of the CDR3 is 13 residues.